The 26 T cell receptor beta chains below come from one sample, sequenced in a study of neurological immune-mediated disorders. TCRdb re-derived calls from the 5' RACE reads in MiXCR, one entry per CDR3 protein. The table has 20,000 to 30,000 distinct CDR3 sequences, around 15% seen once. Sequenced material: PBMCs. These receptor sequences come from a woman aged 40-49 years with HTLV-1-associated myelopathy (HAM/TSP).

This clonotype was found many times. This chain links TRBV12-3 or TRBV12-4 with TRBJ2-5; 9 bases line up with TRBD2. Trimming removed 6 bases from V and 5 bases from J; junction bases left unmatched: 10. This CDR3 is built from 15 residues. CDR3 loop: CASSSSKRGVETQYF. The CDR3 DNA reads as TGTGCCAGCAGCTCGTCGAAGCGGGGGGTTGAGACCCAGTACTTC.

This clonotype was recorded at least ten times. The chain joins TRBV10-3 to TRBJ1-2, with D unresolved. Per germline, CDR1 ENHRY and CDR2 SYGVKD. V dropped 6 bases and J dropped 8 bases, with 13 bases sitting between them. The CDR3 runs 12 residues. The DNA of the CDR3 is TGTGCCATCAGGCCCGAAATTGGCGGCTACACCTTC. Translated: CAIRPEIGGYTF.

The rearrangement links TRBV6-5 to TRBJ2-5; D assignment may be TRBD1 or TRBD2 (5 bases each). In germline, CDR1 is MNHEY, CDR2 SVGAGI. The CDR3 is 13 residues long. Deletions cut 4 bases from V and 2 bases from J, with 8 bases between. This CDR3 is CASSWGRQETQYF. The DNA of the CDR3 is TGTGCCAGCAGTTGGGGACGGCAAGAGACCCAGTACTTC.

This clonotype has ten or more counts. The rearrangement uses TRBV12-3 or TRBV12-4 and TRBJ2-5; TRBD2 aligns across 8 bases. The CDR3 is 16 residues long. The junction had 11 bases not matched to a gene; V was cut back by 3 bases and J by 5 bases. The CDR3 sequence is CASSFRRGATRETQYF. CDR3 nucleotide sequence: TGTGCCAGCAGTTTCCGGCGGGGGGCTACCCGGGAGACCCAGTACTTC.

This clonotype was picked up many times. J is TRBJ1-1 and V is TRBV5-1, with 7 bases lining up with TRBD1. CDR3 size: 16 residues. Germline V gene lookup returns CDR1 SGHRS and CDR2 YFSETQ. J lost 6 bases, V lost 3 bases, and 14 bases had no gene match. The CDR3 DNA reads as TGCGCCAGCAGCTCGGAACAGGGGAGGGGTACCGCTGAAGCTTTCTTT. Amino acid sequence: CASSSEQGRGTAEAFF.

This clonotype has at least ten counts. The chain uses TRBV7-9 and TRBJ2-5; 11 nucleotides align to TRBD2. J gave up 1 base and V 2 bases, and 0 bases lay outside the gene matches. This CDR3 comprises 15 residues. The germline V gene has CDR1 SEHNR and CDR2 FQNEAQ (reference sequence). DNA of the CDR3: TGTGCCAGCAGCTTACTAGCGGGGGGCCAAGAGACCCAGTACTTC. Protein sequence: CASSLLAGGQETQYF. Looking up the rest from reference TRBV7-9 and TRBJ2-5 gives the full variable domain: DTGVSQNPRHKITKRGQNVTFRCDPISEHNRLYWYRQTLGQGPEFLTYFQNEAQLEKSRLLSDRFSAERPKGSFSTLEIQRTEQGDSAMYLCASSLLAGGQETQYFGPGTRLLVL.

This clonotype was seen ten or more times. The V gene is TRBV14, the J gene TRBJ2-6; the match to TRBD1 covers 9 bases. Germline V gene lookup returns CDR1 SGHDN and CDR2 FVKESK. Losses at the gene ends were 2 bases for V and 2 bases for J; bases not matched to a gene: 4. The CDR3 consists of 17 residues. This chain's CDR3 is CASSQWTGVAGANVLTF. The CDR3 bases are TGTGCCAGCAGCCAATGGACAGGGGTCGCTGGGGCCAACGTCCTGACTTTC. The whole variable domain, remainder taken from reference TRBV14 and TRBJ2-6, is EAGVTQFPSHSVIEKGQTVTLRCDPISGHDNLYWYRRVMGKEIKFLLHFVKESKQDESGMPNNRFLAERTGGTYSTLKVQPAELEDSGVYFCASSQWTGVAGANVLTFGAGSRLTVL.

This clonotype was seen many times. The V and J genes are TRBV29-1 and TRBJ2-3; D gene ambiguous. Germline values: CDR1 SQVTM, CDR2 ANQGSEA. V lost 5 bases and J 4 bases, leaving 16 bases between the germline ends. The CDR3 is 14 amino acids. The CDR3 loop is CSVSGRRGPDTQYF. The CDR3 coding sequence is TGCAGCGTTTCTGGGCGACGAGGCCCAGATACGCAGTATTTT.

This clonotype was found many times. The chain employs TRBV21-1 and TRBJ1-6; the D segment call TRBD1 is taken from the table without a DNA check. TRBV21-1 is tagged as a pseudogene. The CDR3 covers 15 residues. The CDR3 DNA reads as TGTGCCAGCAGCCCTCGGACAGGGATTAATTCACCCCTCCACTTT. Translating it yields CASSPRTGINSPLHF.

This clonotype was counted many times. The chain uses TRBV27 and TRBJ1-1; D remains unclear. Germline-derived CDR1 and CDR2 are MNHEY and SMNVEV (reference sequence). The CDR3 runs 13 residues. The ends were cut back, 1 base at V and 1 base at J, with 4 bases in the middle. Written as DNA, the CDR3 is TGTGCCAGCAGTTTATGGGAGAACACTGAAGCTTTCTTT. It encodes CASSLWENTEAFF.

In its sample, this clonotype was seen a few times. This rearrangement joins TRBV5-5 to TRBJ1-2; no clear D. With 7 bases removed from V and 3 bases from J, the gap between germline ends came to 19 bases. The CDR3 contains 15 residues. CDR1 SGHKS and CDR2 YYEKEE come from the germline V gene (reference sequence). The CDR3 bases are TGTGCCAGCCAGCCTCGGACGATCGGCGACTATGGCTACACCTTC. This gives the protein CASQPRTIGDYGYTF.

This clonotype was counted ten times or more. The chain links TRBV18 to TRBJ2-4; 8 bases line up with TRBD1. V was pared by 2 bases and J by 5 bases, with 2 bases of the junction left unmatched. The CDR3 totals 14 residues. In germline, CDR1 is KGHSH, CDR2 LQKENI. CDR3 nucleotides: TGTGCCAGCTCACCATCGACAGGGGAAAACATTCAGTACTTC. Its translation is CASSPSTGENIQYF.

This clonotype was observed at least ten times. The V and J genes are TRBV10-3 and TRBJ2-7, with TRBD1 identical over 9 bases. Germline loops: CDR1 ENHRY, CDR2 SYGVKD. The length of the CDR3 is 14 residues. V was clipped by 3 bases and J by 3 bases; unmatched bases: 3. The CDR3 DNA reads TGTGCCATCAGTGAAAGGACAGGGGACTACGAGCAGTACTTC. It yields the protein CAISERTGDYEQYF.

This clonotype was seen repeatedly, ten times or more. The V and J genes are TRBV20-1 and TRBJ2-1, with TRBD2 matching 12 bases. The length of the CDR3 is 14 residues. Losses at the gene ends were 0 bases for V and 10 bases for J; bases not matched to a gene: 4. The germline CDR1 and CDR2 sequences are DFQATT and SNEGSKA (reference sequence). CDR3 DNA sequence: TGCAGTGCTAGAGATGAAGGACTAGCGGGGGAGCAGTTCTTC. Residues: CSARDEGLAGEQFF.

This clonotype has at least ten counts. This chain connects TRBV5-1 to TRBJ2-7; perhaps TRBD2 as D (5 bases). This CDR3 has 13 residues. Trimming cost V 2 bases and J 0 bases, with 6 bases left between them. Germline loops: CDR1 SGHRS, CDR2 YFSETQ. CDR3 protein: CASSLGSSYEQYV. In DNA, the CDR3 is TGCGCCAGCAGCTTAGGGAGCTCCTACGAGCAGTACGTC.

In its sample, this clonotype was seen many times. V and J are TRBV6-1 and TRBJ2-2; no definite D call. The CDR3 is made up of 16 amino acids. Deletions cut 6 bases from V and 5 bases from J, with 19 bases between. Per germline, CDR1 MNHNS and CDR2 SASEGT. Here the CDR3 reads CASSRTGSVGTGELFF. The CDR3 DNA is TGTGCCAGCAGCCGAACGGGCAGCGTCGGGACCGGGGAGCTGTTTTTT.

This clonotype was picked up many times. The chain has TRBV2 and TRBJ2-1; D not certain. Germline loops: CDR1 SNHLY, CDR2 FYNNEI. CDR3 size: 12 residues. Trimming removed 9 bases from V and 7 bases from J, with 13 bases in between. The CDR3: CASRRLRNEQFF. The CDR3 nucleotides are TGTGCCAGTCGGCGGCTCCGAAATGAGCAGTTCTTC.

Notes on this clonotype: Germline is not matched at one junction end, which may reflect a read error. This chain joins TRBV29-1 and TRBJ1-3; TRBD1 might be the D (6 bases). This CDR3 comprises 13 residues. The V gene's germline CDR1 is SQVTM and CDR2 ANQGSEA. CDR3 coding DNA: TGCAGCGTCCGAGGGGGTTCAGGAAACAGCATATATTTT. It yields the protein CSVRGGSGNSIYF.

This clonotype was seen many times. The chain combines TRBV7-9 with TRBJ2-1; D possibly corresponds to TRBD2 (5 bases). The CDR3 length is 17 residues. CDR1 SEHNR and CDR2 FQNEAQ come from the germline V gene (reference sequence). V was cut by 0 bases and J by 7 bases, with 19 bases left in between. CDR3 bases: TGTGCCAGCAGCTTAGCGTCGGGCGTCCACCCGGGGAATGAGCAGTTCTTC. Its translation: CASSLASGVHPGNEQFF.

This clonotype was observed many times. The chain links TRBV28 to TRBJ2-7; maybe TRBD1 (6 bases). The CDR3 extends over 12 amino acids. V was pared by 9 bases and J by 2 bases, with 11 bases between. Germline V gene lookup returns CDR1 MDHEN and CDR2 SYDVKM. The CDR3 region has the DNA TGTGCCAGGAACAGGGTTCCCTACGAGCAGTACTTC. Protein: CARNRVPYEQYF.

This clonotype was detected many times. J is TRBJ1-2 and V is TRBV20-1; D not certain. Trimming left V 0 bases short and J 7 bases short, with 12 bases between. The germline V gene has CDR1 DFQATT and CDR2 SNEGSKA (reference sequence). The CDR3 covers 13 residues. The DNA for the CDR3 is TGCAGTGCTAGAGATCTGCACAATGTTGGCTACACCTTC. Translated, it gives CSARDLHNVGYTF.

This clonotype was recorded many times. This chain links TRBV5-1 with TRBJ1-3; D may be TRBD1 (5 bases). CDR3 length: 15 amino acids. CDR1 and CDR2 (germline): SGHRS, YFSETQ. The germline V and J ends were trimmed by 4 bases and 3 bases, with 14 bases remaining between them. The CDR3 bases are TGCGCCAGCAGCAGTGAGGCAGGGCTTGGAAACACCATATATTTT. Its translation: CASSSEAGLGNTIYF.

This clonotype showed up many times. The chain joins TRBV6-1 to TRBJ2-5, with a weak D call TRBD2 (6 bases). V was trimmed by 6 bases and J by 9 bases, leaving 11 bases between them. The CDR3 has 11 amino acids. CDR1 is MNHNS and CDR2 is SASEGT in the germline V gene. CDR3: CASSPPGAQYF. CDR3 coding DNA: TGTGCCAGCAGCCCTCCGGGGGCCCAGTACTTC.

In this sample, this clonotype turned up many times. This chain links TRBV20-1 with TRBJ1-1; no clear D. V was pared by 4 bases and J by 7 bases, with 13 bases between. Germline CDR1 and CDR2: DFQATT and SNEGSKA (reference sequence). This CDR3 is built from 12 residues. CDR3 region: CSAKTLSHEAFF. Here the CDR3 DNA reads TGCAGTGCTAAAACTCTCTCCCATGAAGCTTTCTTT.

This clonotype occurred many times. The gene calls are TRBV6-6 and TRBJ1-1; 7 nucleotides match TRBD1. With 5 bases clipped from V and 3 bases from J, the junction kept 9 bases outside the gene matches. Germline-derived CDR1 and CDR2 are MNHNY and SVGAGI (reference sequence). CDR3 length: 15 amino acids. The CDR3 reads CASSLSGGDYTEAFF. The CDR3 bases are TGTGCCAGCAGTCTGTCAGGGGGAGACTACACTGAAGCTTTCTTT.

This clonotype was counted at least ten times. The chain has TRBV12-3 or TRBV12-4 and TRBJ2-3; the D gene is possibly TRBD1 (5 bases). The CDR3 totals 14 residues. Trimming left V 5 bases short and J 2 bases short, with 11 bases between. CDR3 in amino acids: CASSRQGLTDTQYF. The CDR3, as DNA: TGTGCCAGCAGTCGGCAGGGCCTCACAGATACGCAGTATTTT.